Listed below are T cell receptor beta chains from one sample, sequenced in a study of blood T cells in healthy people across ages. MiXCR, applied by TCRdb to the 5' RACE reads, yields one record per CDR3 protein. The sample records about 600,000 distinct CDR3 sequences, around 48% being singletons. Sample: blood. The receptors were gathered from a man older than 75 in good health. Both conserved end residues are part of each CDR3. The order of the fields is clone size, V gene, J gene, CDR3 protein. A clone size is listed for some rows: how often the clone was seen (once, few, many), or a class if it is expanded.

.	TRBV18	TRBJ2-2	CASSLQDGELFF
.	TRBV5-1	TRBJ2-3	CASSLGRTSGGIDTQYF
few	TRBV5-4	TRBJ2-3	CASRDRASTDTQYF
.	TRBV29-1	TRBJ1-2	CSVGGAVGYTF
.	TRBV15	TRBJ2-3	CATSRDLGGDTQYF
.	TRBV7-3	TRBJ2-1	CASSLAGALGNEQFF
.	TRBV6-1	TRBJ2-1	CASSAGRSSYNEQFF
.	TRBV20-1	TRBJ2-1	CSASQGAGANNEQFF
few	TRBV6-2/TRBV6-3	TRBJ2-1	CASSYRGASSYNEQFF
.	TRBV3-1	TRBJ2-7	CASSQRQLAYEQYF
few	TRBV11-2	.	CASSSGLVRETQYF
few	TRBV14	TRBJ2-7	CASSSGNGQYF
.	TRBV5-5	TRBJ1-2	CASSPGQSNYGYTF
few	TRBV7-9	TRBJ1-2	CASSLSSQGNGYTF
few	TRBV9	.	CASSVAQVGETQYF
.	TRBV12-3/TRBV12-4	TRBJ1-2	CASAFRRGGYTF
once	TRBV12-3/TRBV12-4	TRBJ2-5	CAGSRYQETRYF
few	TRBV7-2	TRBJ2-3	CASSLWTGPTDTQYF
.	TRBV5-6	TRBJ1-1	CASSVPVGNTEAFF
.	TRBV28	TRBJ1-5	CASKGSQGSNQPQHF
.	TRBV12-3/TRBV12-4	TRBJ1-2	CASRDSSIYGYTF
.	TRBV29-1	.	CSVETILGTSGHHSYEQYF
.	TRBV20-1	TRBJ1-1	CSASRPVGNTEAFF
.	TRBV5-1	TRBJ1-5	CASSPTGGVEPQHF
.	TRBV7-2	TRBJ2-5	CASSSTGTGGDNEQYF
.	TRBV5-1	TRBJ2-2	CASSPTTTGLGGELFF
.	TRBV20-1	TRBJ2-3	CSASLQYTDTQYF
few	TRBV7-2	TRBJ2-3	CASSTDGVADTQYF
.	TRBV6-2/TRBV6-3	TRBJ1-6	CASSPWDYSGSPLHF
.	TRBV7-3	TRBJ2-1	CASSLPGLAYNEQFF
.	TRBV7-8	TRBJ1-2	CASSSRVGRDYGYTF
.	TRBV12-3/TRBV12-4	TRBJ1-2	CASSSRTGEGSYTF
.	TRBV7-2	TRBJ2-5	CASSFPGWETQYF
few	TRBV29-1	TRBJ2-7	CSAGGIAYEQYF
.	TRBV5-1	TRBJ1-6	CASSTGQVASPLHF
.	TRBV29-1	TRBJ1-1	CSVVGLVTALNTEAFF
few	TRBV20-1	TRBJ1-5	CSAGGGGGNQPQHF
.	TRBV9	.	CASSVGRAEGYNEQYF
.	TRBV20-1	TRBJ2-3	CSAREASGTFTDTQYF
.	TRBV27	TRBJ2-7	CASSLSPPLAYEQYF